The clone carrying this TCR beta chain was seen a few times. Losses at the gene ends were 0 bases for V and 3 bases for J; bases not matched to a gene: 0. CDR1 LGHDT and CDR2 YNNKEL come from the germline V gene (reference sequence). CDR3 size: 14 residues. This specimen comes from a study of blood T cell repertoires in COVID-19. Study overall: PBMCs, B-cell-depleted T cells, or T cells provided the cDNA or gDNA that made up the material.

Sequenced by immunoSEQ multiplex PCR; TCRdb stores in-frame clones only, minus some. The sample records 250,000 to 350,000 clones, approximately 86% being singletons. Source material: peripheral blood. The sequence was collected from a human donor with COVID-19, enrolled during active disease. The donor label of this sample is uncertain. This chain connects TRBV3-1 (or the pseudogene TRBV3-2) to TRBJ1-2; 8 bases fit TRBD1. The CDR3 DNA follows: TGTGCCAGCAGCCAAGAGGGACAGGACTATGGCTACACCTTC. It translates to CASSQEGQDYGYTF.